This TCR beta chain originates from a study of early T cells in non-severe SARS-CoV-2 infection. This clonotype has at least ten counts. This CDR3 contains 19 residues. V was pared by 4 bases and J by 2 bases, with 11 bases of the junction left unmatched. Germline V gene data show CDR1 as SGHNT and CDR2 as YYREEE (reference sequence). Via MiXCR, TCRdb re-called the 5' RACE reads, giving one row per CDR3 protein. The table shows tens of thousands of distinct CDR3 sequences, with over 11% occurring only once. Material for sequencing was whole blood. The sequence was obtained from an adult who was a healthcare worker with PCR-confirmed SARS-CoV-2 infection or an uninfected control (not recorded which). The chain combines TRBV5-4 with TRBJ2-1, with TRBD2 matching over 14 bases. The CDR3 reads CASSLPGLAGGNPYNEQFF. CDR3 DNA: TGTGCCAGCAGCCTTCCTGGACTAGCGGGGGGAAACCCCTACAATGAGCAGTTCTTC.